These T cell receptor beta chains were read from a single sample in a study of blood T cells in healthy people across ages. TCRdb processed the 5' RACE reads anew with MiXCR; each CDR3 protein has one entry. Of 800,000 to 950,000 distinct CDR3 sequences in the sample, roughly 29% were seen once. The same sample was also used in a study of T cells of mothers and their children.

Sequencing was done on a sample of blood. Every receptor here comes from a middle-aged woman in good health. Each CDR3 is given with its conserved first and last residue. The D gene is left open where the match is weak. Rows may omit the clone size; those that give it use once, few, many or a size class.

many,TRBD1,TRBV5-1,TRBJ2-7,CASSPGQGVTYEQYF,TGCGCCAGCAGCCCGGGACAGGGGGTCACCTACGAGCAGTACTTC
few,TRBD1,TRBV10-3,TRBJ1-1,CAIRDRGTFAEAFF,TGTGCCATCAGGGACAGGGGTACGTTCGCTGAAGCTTTCTTT
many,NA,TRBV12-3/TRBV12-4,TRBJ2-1,CATSLGRDNEQFF,TGTGCCACCTCATTGGGGCGGGACAATGAGCAGTTCTTC
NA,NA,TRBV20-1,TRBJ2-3,CSAVNTNTQYF,TGCAGTGCTGTAAACACGAATACGCAGTATTTT
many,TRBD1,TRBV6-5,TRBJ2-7,CASSRGTGGSYEQYF,TGTGCCAGCAGCCGTGGGACAGGGGGTTCCTACGAGCAGTACTTC
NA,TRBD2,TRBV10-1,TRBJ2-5,CASRGLAGKQETQYF,TGCGCCAGCAGAGGACTAGCGGGAAAACAAGAGACCCAGTACTTC
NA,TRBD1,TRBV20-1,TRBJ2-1,CSAGDRVPNEQFF,TGCAGTGCGGGGGACAGGGTGCCCAATGAGCAGTTCTTC
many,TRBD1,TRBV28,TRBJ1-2,CASSSWTGDNYGYTF,TGTGCCAGCAGTTCCTGGACAGGAGATAACTATGGCTACACCTTC
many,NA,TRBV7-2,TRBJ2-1,CASSLKAAINEQFF,TGTGCCAGCAGCTTAAAAGCTGCCATTAATGAGCAGTTCTTC
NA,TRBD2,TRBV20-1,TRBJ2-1,CSAAQLADNYNEQFF,TGCAGTGCTGCCCAACTAGCGGACAACTACAATGAGCAGTTCTTC
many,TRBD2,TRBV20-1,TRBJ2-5,CSAREPSGAKTQYF,TGCAGTGCTAGAGAGCCTAGCGGGGCGAAGACCCAGTACTTC
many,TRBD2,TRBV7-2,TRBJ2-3,CASSRNLLAGGRTQYF,TGTGCCAGCAGCAGAAACCTACTAGCGGGGGGGCGGACGCAGTATTTT
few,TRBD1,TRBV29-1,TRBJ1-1,CSAFTGEAFF,TGCAGCGCCTTTACAGGGGAGGCTTTCTTT
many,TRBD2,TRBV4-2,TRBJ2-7,CASSQDLAGGLYSSYEQYF,TGTGCCAGCAGCCAAGATTTAGCGGGGGGGCTTTACAGCTCCTACGAGCAGTACTTC
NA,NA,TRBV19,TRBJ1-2,CASSPGLGGGYTF,TGTGCCAGTAGTCCCGGCCTCGGCGGGGGCTACACCTTC
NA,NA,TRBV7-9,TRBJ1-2,CASRGNRLEFYGYTF,TGTGCCAGCAGGGGAAACAGGCTTGAGTTCTATGGCTACACCTTC
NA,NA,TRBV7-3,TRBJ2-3,CARGGPRDTQYF,TGTGCCAGGGGGGGGCCGAGAGATACGCAGTATTTT
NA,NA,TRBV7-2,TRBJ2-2,CASSRDLMNTGEPFF,TGTGCCAGCAGTAGGGACCTAATGAACACCGGGGAGCCGTTTTTT
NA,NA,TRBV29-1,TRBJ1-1,CSVVTSAEAFF,TGCAGCGTTGTCACGTCCGCTGAAGCTTTCTTT
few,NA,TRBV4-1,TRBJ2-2,CASSQQRGIGTGELFF,TGCGCCAGCAGCCAACAGAGAGGGATCGGCACCGGGGAGCTGTTTTTT
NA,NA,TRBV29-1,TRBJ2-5,CSVDTGRETQYF,TGCAGCGTTGATACAGGGAGGGAGACCCAGTACTTC
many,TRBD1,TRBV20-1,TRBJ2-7,CSVPTGGGYEQYF,TGCAGTGTCCCGACAGGGGGCGGATACGAGCAGTACTTC
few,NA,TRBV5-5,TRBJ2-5,CASSWMVERETQYF,TGTGCCAGCAGCTGGATGGTGGAAAGAGAGACCCAGTACTTC
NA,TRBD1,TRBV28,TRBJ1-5,CASSLGTGLQPQHF,TGTGCCAGCAGTTTAGGGACAGGGCTTCAGCCCCAGCATTTT
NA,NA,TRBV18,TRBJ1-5,CASSPTQGTVHQPQHF,TGTGCCAGCTCACCAACCCAGGGGACGGTTCATCAGCCCCAGCATTTT
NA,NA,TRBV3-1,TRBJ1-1,CASSQVAAPNTEAFF,TGTGCCAGCAGCCAAGTGGCCGCTCCGAACACTGAAGCTTTCTTT
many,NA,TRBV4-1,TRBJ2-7,CASSQVWTPGGEQYF,TGCGCCAGCAGCCAAGTCTGGACACCCGGGGGAGAGCAGTACTTC
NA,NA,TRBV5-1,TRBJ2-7,CASSLVGHQRSPPYYEQYF,TGCGCCAGCAGCTTGGTAGGACACCAAAGGTCCCCACCGTACTACGAGCAGTACTTC
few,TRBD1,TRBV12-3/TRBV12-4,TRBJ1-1,CASSLTGAGNTEAFF,TGTGCCAGCAGTTTGACAGGGGCTGGAAACACTGAAGCTTTCTTT
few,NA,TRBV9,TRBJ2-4,CASSVGDAKNIQYF,TGTGCCAGCAGCGTAGGAGACGCCAAAAACATTCAGTACTTC
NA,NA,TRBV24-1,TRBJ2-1,CATSDPRTRNEQFF,TGTGCCACCAGTGATCCCCGTACGCGCAATGAGCAGTTCTTC
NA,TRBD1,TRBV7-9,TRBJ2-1,CASSARTGGNYNEQFF,TGTGCCAGCAGCGCAAGGACAGGGGGCAACTACAATGAGCAGTTCTTC
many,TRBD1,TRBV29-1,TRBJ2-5,CSVLPGQGSETQYF,TGCAGCGTTTTGCCCGGACAGGGGTCGGAGACCCAGTACTTC
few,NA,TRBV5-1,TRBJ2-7,CASFLGQGGYEQYF,TGCGCCAGCTTCTTAGGCCAGGGCGGCTACGAGCAGTACTTC
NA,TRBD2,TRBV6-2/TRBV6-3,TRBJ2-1,CASSQTGGGAVFEQFF,TGTGCCAGCAGTCAAACCGGGGGGGGGGCGGTTTTTGAGCAGTTCTTC
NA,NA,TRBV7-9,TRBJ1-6,CASSLTGESPLHF,TGTGCCAGCAGCTTAACCGGGGAATCACCCCTCCACTTT
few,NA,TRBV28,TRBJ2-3,CASSSGPAEHTQYF,TGTGCCAGCAGTTCGGGACCAGCGGAGCATACGCAGTATTTT
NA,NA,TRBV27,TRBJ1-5,CASSLKGNGNQPQHF,TGTGCCAGCAGTTTAAAGGGGAACGGCAATCAGCCCCAGCATTTT
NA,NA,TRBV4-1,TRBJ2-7,CASGQEAAGAYEQYF,TGCGCCAGCGGCCAAGAGGCCGCCGGAGCCTACGAGCAGTACTTC
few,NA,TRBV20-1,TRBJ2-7,CSARIRQGFYEQYF,TGCAGTGCTAGGATTCGGCAGGGATTCTACGAGCAGTACTTC
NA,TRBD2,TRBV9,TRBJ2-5,CASSPRRGAQETQYF,TGTGCCAGCAGCCCCCGGCGGGGGGCCCAAGAGACCCAGTACTTC
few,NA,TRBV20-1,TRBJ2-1,CSATGCGEQFF,TGCAGCGCCACAGGCTGCGGTGAGCAGTTCTTC
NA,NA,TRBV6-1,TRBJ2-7,CASSGNYEQDF,TGTGCCAGCAGTGGAAACTACGAGCAGGACTTC
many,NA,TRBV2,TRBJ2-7,CASSRWSGGGGLRTSNEQYF,TGTGCCAGCAGTCGTTGGTCAGGGGGTGGGGGGCTCAGAACTTCCAACGAGCAGTACTTC
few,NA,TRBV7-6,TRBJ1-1,CACSPEGLDTEAFF,TGTGCCTGCAGCCCAGAGGGGTTGGACACTGAAGCTTTCTTT
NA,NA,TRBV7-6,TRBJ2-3,CASRPRDGLTDTQYF,TGTGCCAGCAGACCAAGGGATGGTCTAACAGATACGCAGTATTTT
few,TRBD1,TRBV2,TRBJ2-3,CASNLDRGDYTDTQYF,TGTGCCAGCAATCTAGACAGGGGCGATTACACAGATACGCAGTATTTT
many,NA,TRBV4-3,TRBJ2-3,CASSQHTWGASTDTQYF,TGCGCCAGCAGCCAACACACCTGGGGAGCCTCCACAGATACGCAGTATTTT
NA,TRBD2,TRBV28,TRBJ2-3,CASSPPGTSGVTQYF,TGTGCCAGCAGTCCTCCCGGGACTAGCGGGGTCACGCAGTATTTT
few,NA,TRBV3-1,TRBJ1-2,CASSQRQNGYTF,TGTGCCAGCAGCCAACGCCAGAATGGCTACACCTTC
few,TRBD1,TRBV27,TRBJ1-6,CASSPRTGAQLSSRPSYNSPLHF,TGTGCCAGCAGTCCTCGTACAGGGGCCCAACTATCATCCCGACCCTCCTATAATTCACCCCTCCACTTT
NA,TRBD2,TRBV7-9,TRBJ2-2,CASSPLVSGGNTGELFF,TGTGCCAGCAGCCCCCTAGTAAGCGGGGGAAACACCGGGGAGCTGTTTTTT
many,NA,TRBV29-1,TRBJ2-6,CSVQRPNSGANVLTF,TGCAGCGTTCAACGACCCAACTCTGGGGCCAACGTCCTGACTTTC
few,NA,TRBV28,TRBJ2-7,CASNGGAGDEQYF,TGTGCCAGCAACGGAGGGGCAGGGGACGAGCAGTACTTC
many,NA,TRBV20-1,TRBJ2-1,CSANWGGLYNEQFF,TGCAGTGCTAACTGGGGGGGCCTCTACAATGAGCAGTTCTTC
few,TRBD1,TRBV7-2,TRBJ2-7,CASSQTRDRYEQYF,TGTGCCAGCAGCCAAACTCGGGACAGGTACGAGCAGTACTTC
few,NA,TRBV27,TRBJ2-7,CASRLYGRAGEQYF,TGTGCCAGCAGGTTATATGGCAGGGCGGGTGAGCAGTACTTC